This T cell receptor beta chain came from a study of human T cells and chemical hapten exposure. V dropped 6 bases and J dropped 0 bases, with 5 bases sitting between them. This CDR3 has 12 residues. Germline V gene sequence: CDR1 MDHEN, CDR2 SYDVKM. During construction of the library, unique molecular identifiers were attached to individual cDNA molecules for quantitative, reproducible TCR counting. TCRdb analysed the RACE reads with MiXCR anew, one entry per CDR3 protein. Found here are about 77,000 distinct CDR3 sequences, 8.5% to 9.5% of them singletons; the top ten hold 1.5% to 2%. The sample's time point: healthy volunteer bleed at 6 weeks. It was unfractionated whole blood from which total RNA was extracted. Study-level findings and limits: The study found that DPC sensitization did not change TCRs above 1 in 1000 frequency.

This clonotype has just a few counts. Its antigen remains unidentified. The chain has TRBV28 and TRBJ2-5, with unresolved D. Sequenced: whole blood. The source is a female donor in good health. Some clones in this sample may be carry-over from other donors' samples. CDR3 loop: CASRGYQETQYF. The CDR3 region has the DNA TGTGCCAGCAGGGGGTACCAAGAGACCCAGTACTTC.